This T cell receptor (beta chain) was sequenced for a study of blood T cell repertoires in COVID-19. Study details: Whether acute or convalescent, the COVID-19 samples came from the United States, Italy and Spain. From T cells, B-cell-depleted T cells, or PBMCs came the material, which was cDNA or gDNA.

The data were produced by immunoSEQ multiplex PCR, yet TCRdb's version contains in-frame clones alone and is incomplete. The sample contains around 150,000 clones, 84% of which appear only once. CDR3 length equals 15 residues. V dropped 4 bases and J dropped 6 bases, with 19 bases sitting between them. The V gene's germline CDR1 is SGHRS and CDR2 YFSETQ. This receptor was obtained from a woman of 80 years or more in a cohort sampled during active or convalescent COVID-19. The chain is built from TRBV5-1 and TRBJ2-5; D possibly corresponds to TRBD1 (6 bases). Sequencing was carried out using peripheral blood. CDR3 DNA: TGCGCCAGCAGCCACCAACAGGGTGCAAAGAAGACCCAGTACTTC. Its translation: CASSHQQGAKKTQYF.